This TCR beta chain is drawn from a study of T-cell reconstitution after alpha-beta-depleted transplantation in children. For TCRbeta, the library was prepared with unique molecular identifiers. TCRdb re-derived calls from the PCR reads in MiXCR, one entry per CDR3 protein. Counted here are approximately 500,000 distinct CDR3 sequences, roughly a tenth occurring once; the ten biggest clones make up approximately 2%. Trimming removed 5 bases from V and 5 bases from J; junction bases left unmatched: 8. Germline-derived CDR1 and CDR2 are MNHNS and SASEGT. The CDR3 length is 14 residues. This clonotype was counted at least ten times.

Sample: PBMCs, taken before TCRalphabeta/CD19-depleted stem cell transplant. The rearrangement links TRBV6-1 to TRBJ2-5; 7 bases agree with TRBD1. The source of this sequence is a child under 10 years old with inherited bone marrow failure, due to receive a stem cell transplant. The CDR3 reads CASSITGAGETQYF. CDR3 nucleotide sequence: TGTGCCAGCAGTATTACAGGGGCAGGGGAGACCCAGTACTTC.